The 13 T cell receptor beta chains below were found in one sample sequenced in a study of blood T cell repertoires in COVID-19. Using immunoSEQ multiplex PCR, the repertoire was profiled, and TCRdb retains in-frame clones only, with some absent. The sample carries tens of thousands of clones, approximately 80% recorded once. The sequenced material came from peripheral blood. The origin of the receptors is a man over 45 with COVID-19, enrolled during active disease.

V usage is TRBV12-3 or TRBV12-4 and J usage is TRBJ1-3; D is undetermined. This CDR3 region has 13 residues. Deletions cut 5 bases from V and 4 bases from J, with 9 bases between. CDR3 residues: CASSSTVGNTIYF. For the CDR3, the DNA is TGTGCCAGCAGTAGCACGGTGGGAAACACCATATATTTT.

The CDR3: CASSHGLAGRETQYF. Here the CDR3 DNA reads TGTGCCAGCAGCCACGGACTAGCGGGACGGGAGACCCAGTACTTC. J is TRBJ2-5 and V is TRBV3-1 (or the pseudogene TRBV3-2); TRBD2 matches 12 bases. The V and J ends lost 3 bases and 5 bases, in that order; junction bases with no gene match: 4. CDR3 length: 15 amino acids. In germline, CDR1 is LGHDT, CDR2 YNNKEL (reference sequence).

The J gene is TRBJ2-5, the V gene TRBV5-1; D is ambiguous. V was trimmed by 4 bases and J by 4 bases, leaving 5 bases between them. The CDR3 contains 11 residues. Germline-derived CDR1 and CDR2 are SGHRS and YFSETQ. CDR3 nucleotides: TGCGCCAGCAGCAACAGAGAGACCCAGTACTTC. This gives the protein CASSNRETQYF.

This clone was seen a handful of times. The gene calls are TRBV2 and TRBJ2-5; 9 nucleotides agree with TRBD1. This CDR3 is 16 amino acids long. With 6 bases clipped from V and 2 bases from J, the junction kept 10 bases outside the gene matches. CDR1 and CDR2 (germline): SNHLY, FYNNEI. The CDR3 is CASRARGQGEQETQYF. For the CDR3, the DNA is TGTGCCAGCAGGGCCAGGGGACAGGGTGAGCAAGAGACCCAGTACTTC.

The chain uses TRBV9 and TRBJ1-2; 10 bases line up with TRBD1. With 0 bases clipped from V and 7 bases from J, the junction kept 6 bases outside the gene matches. CDR1 is SGDLS and CDR2 is YYNGEE in the germline V gene. The CDR3 loop spans 15 amino acids. In nucleotides, the CDR3 is TGTGCCAGCAGCGTAGGAGTAGGGACAGGGGCTGGCTACACCTTC. It encodes CASSVGVGTGAGYTF. Variable domain in full (rest from reference TRBV9 and TRBJ1-2): DSGVTQTPKHLITATGQRVTLRCSPRSGDLSVYWYQQSLDQGLQFLIQYYNGEERAKGNILERFSAQQFPDLHSELNLSSLELGDSALYFCASSVGVGTGAGYTFGSGTRLTVV.

The chain employs TRBV28 and TRBJ2-1, with 8 bases that match TRBD2. The CDR3 length is 15 residues. Germline trimming cut 3 bases from V and 10 bases from J; bases unmatched to any gene: 11. Germline lookup yields CDR1 MDHEN and CDR2 SYDVKM. The CDR3 sequence is CASSFGVGRAGEQFF. The CDR3 DNA follows: TGTGCCAGCAGTTTCGGGGTCGGGAGGGCTGGCGAGCAGTTCTTC.

In its sample, this clone was seen once. The V and J genes are TRBV19 and TRBJ2-1; maybe TRBD2 (5 bases). There are 15 residues in the CDR3. Deletions cut 0 bases from V and 0 bases from J, with 6 bases between. Per germline, CDR1 LNHDA and CDR2 SQIVND (reference sequence). CDR3 sequence reads: CASSIEGSSYNEQFF. The CDR3 DNA reads TGTGCCAGTAGTATAGAAGGGAGCTCCTACAATGAGCAGTTCTTC.

This chain uses TRBV28 with TRBJ2-1; tentatively, D is TRBD2 (5 bases). The V and J ends lost 6 bases and 5 bases respectively, with 14 bases between them. The CDR3 has 14 residues. Per germline, CDR1 MDHEN and CDR2 SYDVKM. In DNA, the CDR3 is TGTGCCAGCAGCCTTCGGGGTCGGAACAATGAGCAGTTCTTC. It yields the protein CASSLRGRNNEQFF.

The rearrangement uses TRBV28 and TRBJ1-1; TRBD1 might be the D (5 bases). The germline gives CDR1 MDHEN, CDR2 SYDVKM. Trimming removed 2 bases from V and 5 bases from J, with 12 bases in between. The CDR3 sequence is 14 residues long. In DNA, the CDR3 is TGTGCCAGCAGTTTACTGCGGGGGGTAACTGAAGCTTTCTTT. Encoded protein: CASSLLRGVTEAFF. The full variable domain, completed using reference TRBV28 and TRBJ1-1, is DVKVTQSSRYLVKRTGEKVFLECVQDMDHENMFWYRQDPGLGLRLIYFSYDVKMKEKGDIPEGYSVSREKKERFSLILESASTNQTSMYLCASSLLRGVTEAFFGQGTRLTVV.

V and J are TRBV29-1 and TRBJ2-7; 10 nucleotides line up with TRBD1. Germline CDR1 reads SQVTM; CDR2 reads ANQGSEA. V lost 6 bases and J lost 2; bases outside the gene matches: 7. The CDR3 extends over 14 amino acids. CDR3 sequence (DNA): TGCAGCGTCACCGGGACAGGGGCGCCCTACGAGCAGTACTTC. Its translation is CSVTGTGAPYEQYF.

The J gene is TRBJ2-3, the V gene TRBV12-3 or TRBV12-4; D call uncertain. The CDR3 sequence is 13 residues long. V dropped 2 bases and J dropped 0 bases, with 3 bases sitting between them. CDR3 region: CASSLSSTDTQYF. The CDR3 region has the DNA TGTGCCAGCAGTTTATCGAGCACAGATACGCAGTATTTT.

This clone was detected once. This chain uses TRBV18 with TRBJ1-1; tentatively, D is TRBD1 (5 bases). The CDR3 loop spans 17 amino acids. Between the trimmed V and J ends, which lost 1 base and 5 bases, there was a span of 20 bases. Germline-derived CDR1 and CDR2 are KGHSH and LQKENI. This CDR3 reads CASSPQNDRDGGTEAFF. The CDR3 nucleotides read TGTGCCAGCTCACCACAAAATGACAGAGACGGGGGGACTGAAGCTTTCTTT.

J is TRBJ2-7 and V is TRBV28, with 10 bases that match TRBD1. The V segment lost 6 bases and the J segment 7 bases; nucleotides outside the gene matches: 12. Germline lookup yields CDR1 MDHEN and CDR2 SYDVKM. The CDR3 runs to 15 residues. Written as DNA, the CDR3 is TGTGCCAGCAGGGCCTCCCGGACAGGGGGGAGGGAGCAGTACTTC. Translated: CASRASRTGGREQYF.